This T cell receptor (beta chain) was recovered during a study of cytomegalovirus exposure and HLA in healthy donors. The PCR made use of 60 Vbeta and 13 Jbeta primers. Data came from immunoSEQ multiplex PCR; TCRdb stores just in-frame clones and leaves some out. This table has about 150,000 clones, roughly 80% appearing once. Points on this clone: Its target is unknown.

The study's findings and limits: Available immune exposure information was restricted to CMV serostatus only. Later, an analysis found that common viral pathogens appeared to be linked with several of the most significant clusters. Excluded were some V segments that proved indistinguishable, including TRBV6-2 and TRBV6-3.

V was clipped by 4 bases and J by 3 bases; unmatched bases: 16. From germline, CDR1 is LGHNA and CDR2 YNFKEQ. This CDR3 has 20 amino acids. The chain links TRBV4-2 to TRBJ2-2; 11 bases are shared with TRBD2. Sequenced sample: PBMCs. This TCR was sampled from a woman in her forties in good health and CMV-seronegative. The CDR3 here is CASSPPPGVAGGPHTGELFF. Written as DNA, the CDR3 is TGTGCCAGCAGCCCACCTCCCGGAGTAGCGGGAGGGCCGCACACCGGGGAGCTGTTTTTT.